The rows below give T cell receptor beta chains drawn from one sample of a study of T cells in Graves' hyperthyroidism and ophthalmopathy. MiXCR, applied by TCRdb to the multiplex PCR reads, yields one record per CDR3 protein. In the table there are approximately 520,000 distinct CDR3 sequences, about a fifth of which are singletons. The sequencing input was blood. These receptors all stem from a man younger than 35 with Graves' hyperthyroidism. The conserved cysteine and the conserved F or W are not part of the CDR3 here.

v_gene | CDR3aa
TRBV2 | ASSEYLSDRGNQPQH
TRBV28 | ASKGNSPLH
TRBV6-4 | ASSDLGPFNYGYT
TRBV6-1 | ASSIQGAELF
TRBV6-4 | ASSEGPNTEAF
TRBV28 | ASTDRAGEQY
TRBV6-1 | ASKSLDRTEAF
TRBV4-1 | ASSQVAGGSYGYT
TRBV20-1 | SARDRAVSGNTIY
TRBV28 | ASSLAGLYTEAF
TRBV24-1 | ATSDLDRSDGYT
TRBV18 | ASSQTLGGSETQY
TRBV6-1 | ASSQRPPNTGELF
TRBV6-1 | ASSPNPSYSNQPQH
TRBV6-2/TRBV6-3 | ASTPQGPPAYEQY
TRBV28 | ASKRQGGKANYGYT
TRBV4-2 | ASGQDTRGNTEAF
TRBV28 | ASTARGIAKNIQY
TRBV2 | ASSPGIGVDYGYT
TRBV19 | ASSLEPGQGAIDNQPQH
TRBV4-1 | ASSRTTGDTEAF
TRBV24-1 | ATSGGGEQY
TRBV7-6 | ASSSPAAGNTIY
TRBV6-5 | ASSYSGQGSGNQPQH
TRBV14 | ASSHTGVPNEQY
TRBV30 | AQVNGVYGYT
TRBV12-3/TRBV12-4 | ASSFSARARLGYT
TRBV12-3/TRBV12-4 | ASSLGQAGELF
TRBV9 | ASSVLAGPYGYT